These T cell receptor beta chains were read from a single sample in a study of blood T cell repertoires in COVID-19. Sequenced by immunoSEQ multiplex PCR; TCRdb stores in-frame clones only, minus some. This sample has some 130,000 clones, with over 80% found just once. Sequencing was done on a sample of peripheral blood. The receptor source for this set is a man in his sixties or seventies with acute or convalescent COVID-19. CDR3s include the opening cysteine and the closing phenylalanine or tryptophan. D genes are given only for firm matches. Clone size is shown for a subset of rows, as once, few, many or a class of expanded clone.

d_gene,j_gene,v_gene,abundance,CDR3aa,CDR3nt
TRBD1,TRBJ1-2,TRBV4-1,.,CASSQGRDREISGYTF,TGCGCCAGCAGCCAAGGCAGGGACAGGGAGATCAGCGGCTACACCTTC
TRBD1,TRBJ1-2,TRBV6-1,few,CASSEAGYRGSLPLVQVYTF,TGTGCCAGCAGTGAAGCAGGATACAGGGGGAGCCTGCCTCTGGTTCAGGTCTACACCTTC
.,TRBJ2-3,TRBV5-1,.,CASSLEASRADTQYF,TGCGCCAGCAGCTTGGAGGCTAGCCGAGCAGATACGCAGTATTTT
TRBD1,TRBJ1-2,TRBV18,.,CASSPGQTGPYGYTF,TGTGCCAGCTCACCAGGCCAGACAGGGCCATATGGCTACACCTTC
TRBD2,TRBJ2-7,TRBV28,once,CASSSGDFYEQYF,TGTGCCAGCAGTAGCGGGGACTTCTACGAGCAGTACTTC
.,TRBJ1-1,TRBV18,.,CASSPTRGTGTEAFF,TGTGCCAGCTCACCGACGCGGGGAACTGGCACTGAAGCTTTCTTT
TRBD1,TRBJ1-2,TRBV28,.,CASSPRTGKGYTF,TGTGCCAGCAGTCCCCGGACAGGGAAAGGCTACACCTTC
.,TRBJ2-1,TRBV18,.,CASSPRRANEQFF,TGTGCCAGCTCACCACGGAGGGCGAATGAGCAGTTCTTC
TRBD1,TRBJ1-5,TRBV18,.,CASSPQGEQPQHF,TGTGCCAGCTCACCTCAGGGGGAGCAGCCCCAGCATTTT
TRBD2,TRBJ2-3,TRBV3-1/TRBV3-2,.,CASSQDLIRSGETDTQYF,TGTGCCAGCAGCCAAGATTTGATTCGCAGCGGGGAAACAGATACGCAGTATTTT
TRBD1,TRBJ1-4,TRBV28,.,CASSLTGRSEKLFF,TGTGCCAGCAGTTTGACAGGGAGAAGCGAAAAACTGTTTTTT
.,TRBJ2-1,TRBV10-3,.,CAISGDRDFSSYNEQFF,TGTGCCATCAGTGGGGACCGGGACTTTAGCTCCTACAATGAGCAGTTCTTC
TRBD1,TRBJ1-1,TRBV7-3,.,CASSATGFDTEAFF,TGTGCCAGCAGCGCGACAGGGTTTGACACTGAAGCTTTCTTT
.,TRBJ2-4,TRBV6-6,.,CASSYMAGYENIQYF,TGTGCCAGCAGTTACATGGCAGGGTACGAAAACATTCAGTACTTC
.,TRBJ1-2,TRBV6-1,.,CASSEGMDGGAGYTF,TGTGCCAGCAGTGAAGGAATGGATGGGGGCGCAGGCTACACCTTC
.,TRBJ2-2,TRBV6-5,once,CASSYAGSNTGELFF,TGTGCCAGCAGTTACGCGGGATCAAACACCGGGGAGCTGTTTTTT
TRBD1,TRBJ2-7,TRBV27,.,CASSPRTGGGYEQYF,TGTGCCAGCAGTCCGAGGACAGGGGGGGGCTACGAGCAGTACTTC
.,TRBJ1-6,TRBV20-1,few,CSASTLTAYNSPLHF,TGCAGTGCTAGTACCCTCACGGCCTATAATTCACCCCTCCACTTT
.,TRBJ1-4,TRBV6-5,many,CASKAQEADEKLFF,TGTGCCAGCAAAGCTCAGGAGGCTGATGAAAAACTGTTTTTT
.,TRBJ1-3,TRBV10-3,.,CAIRQGDSGNTIYF,TGTGCCATCAGACAGGGAGACTCTGGAAACACCATATATTTT